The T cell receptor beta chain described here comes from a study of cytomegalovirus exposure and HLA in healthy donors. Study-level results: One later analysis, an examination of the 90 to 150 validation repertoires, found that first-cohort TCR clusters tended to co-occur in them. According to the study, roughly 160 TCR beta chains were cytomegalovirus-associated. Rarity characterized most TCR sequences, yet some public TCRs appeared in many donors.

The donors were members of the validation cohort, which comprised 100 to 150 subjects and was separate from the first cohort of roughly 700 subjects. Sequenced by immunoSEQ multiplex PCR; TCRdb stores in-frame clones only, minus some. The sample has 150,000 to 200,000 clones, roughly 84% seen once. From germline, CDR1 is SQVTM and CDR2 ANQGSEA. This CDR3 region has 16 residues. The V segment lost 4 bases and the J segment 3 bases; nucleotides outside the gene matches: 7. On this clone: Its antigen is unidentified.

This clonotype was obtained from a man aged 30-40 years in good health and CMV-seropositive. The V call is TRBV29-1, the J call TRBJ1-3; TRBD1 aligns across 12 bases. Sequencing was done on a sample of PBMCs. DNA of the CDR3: TGCAGCGTTGTTGCGGGACAGGGGGCGAATGGAAACACCATATATTTT. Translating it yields CSVVAGQGANGNTIYF.